The TCR beta chain described here comes from a study of blood T cell repertoires in COVID-19. Study-level background: COVID-19 samples from acute and convalescent phases originated in the United States, Italy and Spain.

J lost 2 bases, V lost 0 bases, and 18 bases had no gene match. The V gene's germline CDR1 is MGHRA and CDR2 YSYEKL. The CDR3 has 22 residues. Using immunoSEQ multiplex PCR, the repertoire was profiled, and TCRdb retains in-frame clones only, with some absent. Among about 210,000 clones listed, 70% to 90% were seen once. The clonotype was recovered from an elderly woman with acute or convalescent COVID-19. V usage is TRBV4-1 and J usage is TRBJ2-1, with 11 bases identical to TRBD2. The material sequenced was peripheral blood. DNA for the CDR3: TGCGCCAGCAGCCAAGAAGTAGGTGCACGGCCTAGCGGGAGGCCTACCTACAATGAGCAGTTCTTC. Translated, it gives CASSQEVGARPSGRPTYNEQFF.